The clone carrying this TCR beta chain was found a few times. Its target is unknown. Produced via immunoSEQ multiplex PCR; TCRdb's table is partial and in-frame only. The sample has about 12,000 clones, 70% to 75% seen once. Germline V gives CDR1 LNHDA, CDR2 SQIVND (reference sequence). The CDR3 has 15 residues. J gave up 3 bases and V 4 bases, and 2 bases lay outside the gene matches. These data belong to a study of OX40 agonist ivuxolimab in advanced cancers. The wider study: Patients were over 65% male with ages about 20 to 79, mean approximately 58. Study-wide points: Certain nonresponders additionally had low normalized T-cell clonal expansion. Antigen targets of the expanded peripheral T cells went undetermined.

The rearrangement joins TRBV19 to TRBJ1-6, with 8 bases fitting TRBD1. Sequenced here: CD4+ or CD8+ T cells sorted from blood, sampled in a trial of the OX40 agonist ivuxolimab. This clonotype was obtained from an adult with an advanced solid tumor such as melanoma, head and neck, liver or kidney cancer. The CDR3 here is CASSTDRGYNSPLHF. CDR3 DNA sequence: TGTGCCAGTAGTACCGACAGGGGCTATAATTCACCCCTCCACTTT.